This record looks at one T cell receptor (beta chain) sequence and its context. This entry comes from a study of blood T cell repertoires in COVID-19. The participants were between roughly 18 and 89 years old and came from under 25 US areas. Each participant's cohort was designated according to participant-reported clinical history. Method: immunoSEQ multiplex PCR; TCRdb's copy keeps in-frame clones and lacks some. The sample records over 120,000 clones, approximately 83% being singletons. The CDR3 has 14 residues. Between the trimmed V and J ends, which lost 1 base and 0 bases, there was a span of 7 bases. Germline V gene sequence: CDR1 LNHDA, CDR2 SQIVND (reference sequence).

V usage is TRBV19 and J usage is TRBJ2-7; D not certain. The sequencing sample was made of PBMCs or T cells enriched from blood (not recorded which). The origin of this receptor is a man aged 45-65 years who had recovered from COVID-19. CDR3 region: CASSIGANSYEQYF. The CDR3 region has the DNA TGTGCCAGTAGTATAGGGGCCAACTCCTACGAGCAGTACTTC.